A single sample is the source of the 12 T cell receptor beta chains below, sequenced in a study of shared clonotypes between healthy human individuals. Repertoires were generated with immunoSEQ multiplex PCR, while TCRdb's copy carries only in-frame clones and drops some. The data show millions of clones, approximately 95% seen once. CD45RO-negative CD8 cells positively selected for CCR7 made up the naive population, which excluded terminally differentiated effector memory CD45RA+ cells. Material: naive CD8+ T cells sorted from blood. These receptors all stem from a young man in good health.

The chain combines TRBV27 with TRBJ2-7; a weak D match, TRBD2 (6 bases). Per germline, CDR1 MNHEY and CDR2 SMNVEV (reference sequence). The V end was cut by 3 bases, the J end by 0 bases, with 15 bases between. The CDR3 loop spans 16 amino acids. CDR3 bases: TGTGCCAGCAGTTTTAGCGCGGGAACCCTCTCCTACGAGCAGTACTTC. Translated: CASSFSAGTLSYEQYF.

V is TRBV2 and J is TRBJ2-2, with a possible D match to TRBD1 (5 bases). Trimming left V 4 bases short and J 3 bases short, with 18 bases between. The CDR3 spans 17 residues. Germline V gene lookup returns CDR1 SNHLY and CDR2 FYNNEI. The CDR3, as DNA: TGTGCCAGCAGTGTTGTTTTCGAGACAGTCGACACCGGGGAGCTGTTTTTT. Encoded protein: CASSVVFETVDTGELFF.

About this clone: Additional DNA sequences in this sample encode the identical CDR3. The chain joins TRBV6-1 to TRBJ2-7; TRBD1 might be the D (6 bases). Trimming stripped 1 base from V and 2 bases from J, with 6 bases between. Looked up from germline, CDR1 is MNHNS and CDR2 is SASEGT. The CDR3 consists of 13 residues. The CDR3 loop reads CASSEGTAYEQYF. DNA of the CDR3: TGTGCCAGCAGTGAAGGGACAGCCTACGAGCAGTACTTC.

This clone appeared a single time. The chain links TRBV13 to TRBJ1-1; possibly TRBD1 for D (5 bases). The CDR3 length is 14 residues. Germline loops: CDR1 PRHDT, CDR2 FYEKMQ (reference sequence). The germline V and J ends were trimmed by 2 bases and 2 bases, with 9 bases remaining between them. CDR3 in DNA: TGTGCCAGCAGCTTACAGGGAGTAAACACTGAAGCTTTCTTT. Encoded protein: CASSLQGVNTEAFF. The full variable domain, rest sourced from reference TRBV13 and TRBJ1-1, is AAGVIQSPRHLIKEKRETATLKCYPIPRHDTVYWYQQGPGQDPQFLISFYEKMQSDKGSIPDRFSAQQFSDYHSELNMSSLELGDSALYFCASSLQGVNTEAFFGQGTRLTVV.

The rearrangement links TRBV7-9 to TRBJ2-7; TRBD2 aligns across 10 bases. From germline, CDR1 is SEHNR and CDR2 FQNEAQ (reference sequence). This CDR3 has 15 residues. V shed 5 bases and J 6 bases; nucleotides not matched to a gene: 10. The CDR3 DNA sequence: TGTGCCAGCAGCCCCCTGCTAGCGGGAGTTAGCGAGCAGTACTTC. It is translated as CASSPLLAGVSEQYF.

DNA for the CDR3: TGTGCCAGCACCCTTTCAGGGACAGGGGCATTCCTGGGCTACACCTTC. Translation: CASTLSGTGAFLGYTF. V usage is TRBV9 and J usage is TRBJ1-2, with 10 bases aligning to TRBD1. The CDR3 has 16 residues. In germline, CDR1 is SGDLS, CDR2 YYNGEE. V gave up 6 bases and J gave up 8 bases; unmatched junction bases: 16.

The chain employs TRBV27 and TRBJ2-7, with D maybe TRBD2 (5 bases). Looked up from germline, CDR1 is MNHEY and CDR2 is SMNVEV (reference sequence). Trimming shortened V by 6 bases and J by 3 bases, and 15 bases separated the two germline ends. The CDR3 extends over 14 amino acids. In DNA form, the CDR3 reads TGTGCCAGCAGAACGGGCCGAAGCGGCTACGAGCAGTACTTC. Amino acids: CASRTGRSGYEQYF.

This clone was seen only once. The chain combines TRBV11-3 with TRBJ2-3, with 7 bases lining up with TRBD2. Germline CDR1 is SGHNT and CDR2 is YENEEA. This CDR3 has 16 amino acids. Losses at the gene ends were 2 bases for V and 0 bases for J; bases not matched to a gene: 5. CDR3 sequence (DNA): TGTGCCAGCAGCTTAAACCGGGGAGGGAGCACAGATACGCAGTATTTT. Amino acids: CASSLNRGGSTDTQYF.

Here the CDR3 DNA reads TGTGCCAGCAGCACCCGGGATGTAGCGGGGGGGGTGCTTTACGAGCAGTACTTC. Translated: CASSTRDVAGGVLYEQYF. The genes are TRBV13 and TRBJ2-7; 11 bases are a match to TRBD2. The germline V gene has CDR1 PRHDT and CDR2 FYEKMQ (reference sequence). V was pared by 5 bases and J by 4 bases, with 16 bases of the junction left unmatched. The CDR3 has 18 amino acids.

The chain joins TRBV7-9 to TRBJ2-3; D gene unclear. The CDR3 covers 13 residues. Germline-derived CDR1 and CDR2 are SEHNR and FQNEAQ (reference sequence). Trimming removed 0 bases from V and 5 bases from J, with 6 bases in between. CDR3 in amino acids: CASSLAQLDTQYF. For the CDR3, the DNA is TGTGCCAGCAGCTTAGCCCAACTAGATACGCAGTATTTT.

This clone was counted a few times. The identical CDR3 is also encoded by other nucleotide sequences in the sample. This chain uses TRBV4-1 with TRBJ2-7, with a tentative D call TRBD1 (6 bases). Trimming took 1 base from V and 2 from J, leaving 9 bases between them. This CDR3 comprises 14 residues. Germline assignment: CDR1 MGHRA and CDR2 YSYEKL. The CDR3 DNA follows: TGCGCCAGCAGCCAAGTCACAGGGCCCTACGAGCAGTACTTC. Its translation: CASSQVTGPYEQYF.

This clone showed up just a few times. This sample includes further DNA sequences coding for the same CDR3. The chain employs TRBV5-1 and TRBJ2-7; D ambiguous. The germline V gene has CDR1 SGHRS and CDR2 YFSETQ. The CDR3 spans 13 residues. Trimming shortened V by 1 base and J by 0 bases, and 5 bases separated the two germline ends. CDR3 DNA: TGCGCCAGCAGCTTGAGCCCCTCCTACGAGCAGTACTTC. This sequence encodes CASSLSPSYEQYF.